The 28 T cell receptor beta chains in this list originate from one sample, sequenced in a study of CD4 T cells in relation to SARS-CoV-2 and coronaviruses. Antigens of these TCRs are unknown. Assay: immunoSEQ multiplex PCR; the TCRdb copy retains only in-frame clones and omits some. The table has tens of thousands of clones, 74% seen once. CD4+ T cells from unexposed donors were obtained before the COVID-19 pandemic (2011-2018). The cells were cultured for approximately 10 days before CD4+ T cells were isolated. The sequenced sample consisted of CD4+ T cells from PBMCs, cultured in vitro. The receptors were sampled from a human donor in good health.

This rearrangement joins TRBV15 to TRBJ2-1, with D maybe TRBD1 (8 bases). The CDR3 covers 19 residues. Looked up from germline, CDR1 is LNHNV and CDR2 is YYDKDF (reference sequence). Trimming removed 0 bases from V and 4 bases from J, with 22 bases in between. The CDR3 spells CATSRDRWDNRGGYNEQFF. The CDR3 DNA follows: TGTGCCACCAGCAGAGATCGTTGGGACAACAGGGGGGGATACAATGAGCAGTTCTTC.

The V and J genes are TRBV6-1 and TRBJ2-7; D possibly uses TRBD1 or TRBD2 (5 bases each). Trimming took 2 bases from V and 6 from J, leaving 11 bases between them. CDR1 MNHNS and CDR2 SASEGT come from the germline V gene. There are 13 residues in the CDR3. The CDR3 sequence: CASSELGGSEQYF. For the CDR3, the DNA is TGTGCCAGCAGTGAACTTGGGGGATCCGAGCAGTACTTC.

This clone was detected once. The CDR3, as DNA: TGTGCCAGCTCCCGGACTAGCTTCTACAATGAGCAGTTCTTC. This gives the protein CASSRTSFYNEQFF. The chain combines TRBV6-5 with TRBJ2-1, with TRBD2 matching 8 bases. Germline lookup yields CDR1 MNHEY and CDR2 SVGAGI. This CDR3 region has 14 residues. Trimming removed 8 bases from V and 3 bases from J; junction bases left unmatched: 6.

The rearrangement joins TRBV5-1 to TRBJ2-1; D is perhaps TRBD1 (7 bases). Between the trimmed V and J ends, which lost 3 bases and 4 bases, there was a span of 17 bases. From germline, CDR1 is SGHRS and CDR2 YFSETQ. This CDR3 contains 16 residues. CDR3 nucleotide sequence: TGCGCCAGCAGCTCTCTACAGGGGAGGACTTACAATGAGCAGTTCTTC. Its protein product is CASSSLQGRTYNEQFF.

The chain links TRBV5-1 to TRBJ2-2, with TRBD1 matching 9 bases. The CDR3 is made up of 14 amino acids. The trim removed 3 bases at V and 5 bases at J, leaving 2 bases unmatched. Per germline, CDR1 SGHRS and CDR2 YFSETQ. The CDR3 DNA sequence: TGCGCCAGCAGCTGGGGACAGGGAACCGGGGAGCTGTTTTTT. Protein: CASSWGQGTGELFF.

The chain's CDR3 is CASTESGGGTQPQHF. The CDR3 DNA reads as TGTGCCAGCACCGAATCTGGGGGCGGTACTCAGCCCCAGCATTTT. The chain links TRBV28 to TRBJ1-5, with D perhaps matching TRBD1 (6 bases). This CDR3 region has 15 residues. The V gene lost 7 bases and the J gene lost 6 bases, with 19 bases spanning the gap. The V gene's germline CDR1 is MDHEN and CDR2 SYDVKM. The whole variable domain, filled in from reference TRBV28 and TRBJ1-5, reads DVKVTQSSRYLVKRTGEKVFLECVQDMDHENMFWYRQDPGLGLRLIYFSYDVKMKEKGDIPEGYSVSREKKERFSLILESASTNQTSMYLCASTESGGGTQPQHFGDGTRLSIL.

The table lists this clone with a count of one. The chain has TRBV10-3 and TRBJ1-1; no reliable D call. Germline CDR1 reads ENHRY; CDR2 reads SYGVKD. There are 12 residues in the CDR3. Trimming removed 0 bases at V and 5 bases at J, with 4 bases between. The CDR3 spells CAISESGTEAFF. The CDR3 DNA is TGTGCCATCAGTGAGTCGGGGACTGAAGCTTTCTTT.

This clone was counted only a few times. This chain connects TRBV7-9 to TRBJ1-5; 7 nucleotides line up with TRBD1. J lost 5 bases, V lost 8 bases, and 6 bases had no gene match. The V gene's germline CDR1 is SEHNR and CDR2 FQNEAQ (reference sequence). The CDR3 has 13 amino acids. The CDR3 nucleotides are TGTGCCAGCGGGGGGAGGGGGCATCAGCCCCAGCATTTT. It encodes CASGGRGHQPQHF.

The chain couples TRBV2 to TRBJ2-3; TRBD2 matches 10 bases. The V and J ends lost 6 bases and 1 base, in that order; junction bases with no gene match: 4. Germline V gives CDR1 SNHLY, CDR2 FYNNEI. This CDR3 has 15 amino acids. Written as DNA, the CDR3 is TGTGCCAGCAGGGAGCTAGCGGGGGGCACAGATACGCAGTATTTT. Protein: CASRELAGGTDTQYF.

The V and J genes are TRBV18 and TRBJ2-3; D call uncertain. Per germline, CDR1 KGHSH and CDR2 LQKENI. This CDR3 has 13 amino acids. Deletions cut 6 bases from V and 4 bases from J, with 11 bases between. The CDR3 sequence: CASSQHAADTQYF. For the CDR3, the DNA is TGTGCCAGCTCCCAGCACGCTGCAGATACGCAGTATTTT.

This clone was counted a few times. This sequence joins TRBV12-3 or TRBV12-4 and TRBJ1-2, with D possibly being TRBD1 (6 bases). CDR3 length: 13 amino acids. V shed 6 bases and J shed 8 bases, with 16 bases lying between them. The DNA of the CDR3 is TGTGCCAGCAGGAAAGGGGGACCCCACGGCTACACCTTC. This translates into CASRKGGPHGYTF.

The J gene is TRBJ1-2, the V gene TRBV13; TRBD1 is a possible D gene (5 bases). This CDR3 has 14 amino acids. CDR1 and CDR2 (germline): PRHDT, FYEKMQ (reference sequence). The V end lost 6 bases, the J end lost 2 bases, and 13 bases lay between the germline ends. The CDR3 protein is CASSRPRENYGYTF. The CDR3 DNA reads TGTGCCAGCAGTCGGCCCAGGGAAAACTATGGCTACACCTTC.

The chain is built from TRBV5-1 and TRBJ2-7; the match to TRBD2 covers 10 bases. Looked up from germline, CDR1 is SGHRS and CDR2 is YFSETQ. CDR3 length equals 15 residues. Trimming cost V 4 bases and J 6 bases; bases outside gene matches: 10. The CDR3 spells CASSPQALAGAEQYF. In DNA, the CDR3 is TGCGCCAGCAGCCCCCAGGCCCTAGCGGGAGCCGAGCAGTACTTC. Full variable domain (missing parts from reference TRBV5-1 and TRBJ2-7): KAGVTQTPRYLIKTRGQQVTLSCSPISGHRSVSWYQQTPGQGLQFLFEYFSETQRNKGNFPGRFSGRQFSNSRSEMNVSTLELGDSALYLCASSPQALAGAEQYFGPGTRLTVT.

The chain has TRBV5-4 and TRBJ2-7, with 9 bases fitting TRBD2. V was clipped by 4 bases and J by 0 bases; unmatched bases: 2. The CDR3 contains 14 residues. CDR1 SGHNT and CDR2 YYREEE come from the germline V gene (reference sequence). CDR3 DNA sequence: TGTGCCAGCAGCCGCGGGGGGGACTCCTACGAGCAGTACTTC. Amino acids: CASSRGGDSYEQYF.

The V and J genes are TRBV3-1 (or the pseudogene TRBV3-2) and TRBJ2-5; D is possibly TRBD2 (5 bases). V lost 3 bases, J lost 5 bases, and 13 bases lay in between. This CDR3 has 14 amino acids. Germline CDR1 and CDR2: LGHDT and YNNKEL (reference sequence). The CDR3 reads CASSHMTKSETQYF. Here the CDR3 DNA reads TGTGCCAGCAGCCACATGACTAAATCGGAGACCCAGTACTTC.

The J gene is TRBJ2-5, the V gene TRBV6-1, with 9 bases matching TRBD2. Per germline, CDR1 MNHNS and CDR2 SASEGT. V shed 2 bases and J 0 bases; nucleotides not matched to a gene: 1. The CDR3 runs 15 residues. The CDR3 sequence: CASSELAGNQETQYF. The DNA for the CDR3 is TGTGCCAGCAGTGAACTAGCGGGAAACCAAGAGACCCAGTACTTC.

This clone was observed a few times. This chain uses TRBV2 with TRBJ2-6; D remains unclear. The CDR3 totals 14 residues. V lost 3 bases, J lost 0 bases, and 3 bases lay in between. Germline CDR1 SNHLY, CDR2 FYNNEI. Here the CDR3 DNA reads TGTGCCAGCAGTGAGAGCTCTGGGGCCAACGTCCTGACTTTC. It codes for CASSESSGANVLTF.

J is TRBJ1-6 and V is TRBV27; no clear D. Germline-derived CDR1 and CDR2 are MNHEY and SMNVEV (reference sequence). V lost 4 bases and J lost 4, with 8 bases in between. The CDR3 covers 14 residues. The CDR3 sequence is CASSSAEYNSPLHF. DNA for the CDR3: TGTGCCAGCAGTTCGGCAGAGTATAATTCACCCCTCCACTTT.

In its sample, this clone was seen once. The chain links TRBV5-1 to TRBJ2-2; 7 positions match TRBD2. The CDR3 sequence is 14 residues long. Germline values: CDR1 SGHRS, CDR2 YFSETQ. The ends lost 7 bases at V and 5 bases at J; junction bases unmatched: 8. The CDR3 sequence: CASDGTGGTGELFF. The CDR3 bases are TGCGCCAGCGACGGTACGGGAGGAACCGGGGAGCTGTTTTTT.

V usage is TRBV4-1 and J usage is TRBJ1-1, with D unclear. CDR3 length: 15 amino acids. From germline, CDR1 is MGHRA and CDR2 YSYEKL. The germline V and J ends were trimmed by 4 bases and 1 base, with 13 bases remaining between them. DNA for the CDR3: TGCGCCAGCAGCCCAAGCCCCCTCGGGAACACTGAAGCTTTCTTT. This encodes CASSPSPLGNTEAFF.

The chain joins TRBV19 to TRBJ2-5; TRBD2 agrees at 7 bases. Germline V CDR1 and CDR2: LNHDA, SQIVND (reference sequence). This CDR3 contains 14 residues. V was pared by 5 bases and J by 5 bases, with 8 bases of the junction left unmatched. CDR3 protein: CASSAAGVGETQYF. DNA for the CDR3: TGTGCCAGTAGTGCGGCGGGAGTGGGTGAGACCCAGTACTTC.

The chain employs TRBV12-5 and TRBJ1-3; possibly TRBD1 for D (6 bases). Germline CDR1 LGHNT, CDR2 FRNRAP. V shed 2 bases and J shed 0 bases, with 11 bases lying between them. The length of the CDR3 is 16 residues. Written as DNA, the CDR3 is TGTGCTAGTGGTTTGTTGACAGGCAGCTCTGGAAACACCATATATTTT. It is translated as CASGLLTGSSGNTIYF.

The V call is TRBV24-1, the J call TRBJ2-1; D might be TRBD2 (6 bases). The CDR3 totals 15 residues. Germline V lookup: CDR1 KGHDR, CDR2 SFDVKD. V lost 5 bases and J lost 2, with 12 bases in between. CDR3 sequence reads: CATSVGAGTYNEQFF. CDR3 nucleotide sequence: TGTGCCACCAGTGTTGGGGCGGGGACCTACAATGAGCAGTTCTTC.

The chain carries TRBV7-9 and TRBJ1-1; D possibly corresponds to TRBD1 (5 bases). The CDR3 extends over 12 amino acids. Germline V CDR1 and CDR2: SEHNR, FQNEAQ (reference sequence). Deletions cut 5 bases from V and 10 bases from J, with 14 bases between. The CDR3 coding sequence is TGTGCCAGCAGCCGGGGGGTATGGGGAGCTTTCTTT. It is translated as CASSRGVWGAFF.

The chain joins TRBV5-4 to TRBJ2-5; the D is unclear. CDR1 and CDR2 from the germline V gene are SGHNT and YYREEE (reference sequence). CDR3 size: 14 residues. Trimming cost V 1 base and J 4 bases, with 11 bases left between them. The CDR3 nucleotides read TGTGCCAGCAGCTTGTCTTGGCCCCCAGAGACCCAGTACTTC. Protein: CASSLSWPPETQYF.

Only a few counts were recorded for this clone. The chain employs TRBV19 and TRBJ1-3; 7 nucleotides agree with TRBD1. The CDR3 is 14 residues long. V lost 4 bases, J lost 6 bases, and 6 bases stayed unmatched. Germline V gene lookup returns CDR1 LNHDA and CDR2 SQIVND (reference sequence). The chain's CDR3 is CASSSGDSLNTIYF. The DNA of the CDR3 is TGTGCCAGTAGTAGCGGGGACAGCTTAAACACCATATATTTT.

The rearrangement joins TRBV18 to TRBJ1-2; no definite D call. The CDR3 totals 12 residues. Germline V gene lookup returns CDR1 KGHSH and CDR2 LQKENI. V gave up 6 bases and J gave up 4 bases, with 9 bases separating them. The CDR3: CASSSQTYGYTF. The CDR3 DNA is TGTGCCAGCTCCTCACAGACCTATGGCTACACCTTC.

The chain carries TRBV7-9 and TRBJ1-6; D is unclear. The ends were cut back, 5 bases at V and 9 bases at J, with 8 bases in the middle. The CDR3 loop spans 12 amino acids. Looked up from germline, CDR1 is SEHNR and CDR2 is FQNEAQ (reference sequence). CDR3 loop: CASSEEASPLHF. The CDR3 coding sequence is TGTGCCAGCAGCGAGGAGGCTTCACCCCTCCACTTT.